This T cell receptor beta chain came from a study of CD8 T cells in Susac syndrome. Regarding the study as a whole: In total CD8+ repertoires, roughly 17 Susac-specific public clones were detected, and CD8+ TEMRA repertoires contained five.

The V and J ends lost 1 base and 2 bases respectively, with 9 bases between them. CDR1 GTSNPN and CDR2 SVGIG come from the germline V gene (reference sequence). This CDR3 region has 14 residues. Points on this clonotype: The antigen remains undetermined.

A quantity of about 0.5 to 1 ug RNA underwent reverse transcription using random hexamers. TCRdb re-analysed the immunoSEQ multiplex PCR reads in MiXCR, keeping a single row per CDR3 protein. This sample has under 70,000 distinct CDR3 sequences, with approximately 95% found just once. The clonotype was recovered from a human donor with Susac syndrome. The chain employs TRBV30 and TRBJ2-1; D call uncertain. Sample: CD8+ T cells from PBMCs. The CDR3, as DNA: TGTGCCTGGAGTGAGTCAGCGCCCTACAATGAGCAGTTCTTC. Its translation: CAWSESAPYNEQFF.